This T cell receptor (beta chain) is from a study of PD-L1 blockade in urothelial cancer. Trimming stripped 5 bases from V and 0 bases from J, with 11 bases between. Per the germline V gene, CDR1 is SNHLY and CDR2 is FYNNEI. CDR3 length: 15 residues. Generated by immunoSEQ multiplex PCR, the TCRdb table keeps only in-frame clones and is missing some. The sample consists of just over 50,000 clones, 60% to 85% of them appearing once. The sequence was obtained from a man between 65 and 85 years old with urothelial cancer. The specimen was PBMCs, collected around atezolizumab (anti-PD-L1) treatment. The chain is built from TRBV2 and TRBJ1-5; D not resolved. The CDR3 spells CASSYSPASNQPQHF. CDR3 sequence (DNA): TGTGCCAGCAGTTACAGTCCCGCTAGCAATCAGCCCCAGCATTTT.